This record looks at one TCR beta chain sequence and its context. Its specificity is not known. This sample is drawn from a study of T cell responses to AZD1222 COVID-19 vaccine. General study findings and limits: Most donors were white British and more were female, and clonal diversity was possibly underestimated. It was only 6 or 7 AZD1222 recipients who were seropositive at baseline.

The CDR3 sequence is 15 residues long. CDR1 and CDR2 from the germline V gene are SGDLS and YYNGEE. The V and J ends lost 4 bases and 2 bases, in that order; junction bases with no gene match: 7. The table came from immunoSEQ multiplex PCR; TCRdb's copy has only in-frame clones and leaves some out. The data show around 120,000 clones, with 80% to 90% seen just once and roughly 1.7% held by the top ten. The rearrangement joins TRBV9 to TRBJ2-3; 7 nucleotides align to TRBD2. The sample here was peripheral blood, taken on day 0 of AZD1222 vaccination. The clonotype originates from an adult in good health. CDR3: CASSRASGFTDTQYF. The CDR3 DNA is TGTGCCAGCAGCCGGGCTAGCGGATTCACAGATACGCAGTATTTT. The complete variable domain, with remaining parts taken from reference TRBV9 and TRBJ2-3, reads DSGVTQTPKHLITATGQRVTLRCSPRSGDLSVYWYQQSLDQGLQFLIQYYNGEERAKGNILERFSAQQFPDLHSELNLSSLELGDSALYFCASSRASGFTDTQYFGPGTRLTVL.